Shown below are 30 T cell receptor beta chains from a single sample sequenced in a study of shared clonotypes between healthy human individuals. Profiling relied on immunoSEQ multiplex PCR, and the TCRdb table lists in-frame clones only, not all of them. The sample carries under 120,000 clones, around 71% recorded once. Sample: memory CD8+ T cells sorted from blood. Documented subset: CD45RO+ cells pooled with CCR7-negative TemRA cells. These receptors were collected from a woman under 40 in good health.

This sequence joins TRBV28 and TRBJ2-7; D uncertain. The germline CDR1 and CDR2 sequences are MDHEN and SYDVKM. The V and J ends lost 4 bases and 1 base respectively, with 17 bases between them. This CDR3 has 16 residues. The CDR3 DNA reads as TGTGCCAGCAGTTCCACAGTTTCTTTAGGATCCTACGAGCAGTACTTC. This sequence encodes CASSSTVSLGSYEQYF.

V usage is TRBV15 and J usage is TRBJ2-7; D possibly corresponds to TRBD1 (5 bases). Per the germline V gene, CDR1 is LNHNV and CDR2 is YYDKDF (reference sequence). This CDR3 is built from 15 residues. V dropped 1 base and J dropped 3 bases, with 13 bases sitting between them. For the CDR3, the DNA is TGTGCCACCAGCAGAGTGGCAGGGTTGGTCTACGAGCAGTACTTC. It is translated as CATSRVAGLVYEQYF.

The V call is TRBV28, the J call TRBJ2-4; D is unresolved. From germline, CDR1 is MDHEN and CDR2 SYDVKM. The CDR3 has 15 amino acids. The V and J ends lost 2 bases and 3 bases respectively, with 11 bases between them. CDR3 bases: TGTGCCAGCAGTTTACACCGTACCGTCAAAAACATTCAGTACTTC. Protein: CASSLHRTVKNIQYF.

This clone was observed a few times. CDR3 residues: CASSSAQAEIAPQHF. CDR3 bases: TGTGCCAGCAGTTCCGCGCAGGCCGAAATAGCGCCCCAGCATTTT. This chain joins TRBV28 and TRBJ1-5; no clear D gene. This CDR3 comprises 15 residues. V shed 4 bases and J shed 9 bases, with 19 bases lying between them. Looked up from germline, CDR1 is MDHEN and CDR2 is SYDVKM. Together with reference TRBV28 and TRBJ1-5, the CDR3 gives the full variable domain: DVKVTQSSRYLVKRTGEKVFLECVQDMDHENMFWYRQDPGLGLRLIYFSYDVKMKEKGDIPEGYSVSREKKERFSLILESASTNQTSMYLCASSSAQAEIAPQHFGDGTRLSIL.

This clone was counted only a few times. The V call is TRBV4-2, the J call TRBJ2-5, with a weak D call TRBD2 (6 bases). TRBJ2-7 explains the end of the DNA better; the J call may be wrong. CDR1 and CDR2 from the germline V gene are LGHNA and YNFKEQ. The CDR3 has 14 residues. The CDR3 sequence is CASSTPGEAYEQYF. The CDR3 DNA is TGTGCCAGCAGCACCCCGGGGGAAGCCTACGAGCAGTACTTC.

This clone was counted between two and nine times. The chain carries TRBV5-4 and TRBJ2-3; 11 nucleotides match TRBD2. This CDR3 is built from 16 residues. The trim removed 0 bases at V and 3 bases at J, leaving 3 bases unmatched. Germline-derived CDR1 and CDR2 are SGHNT and YYREEE (reference sequence). The CDR3 bases are TGTGCCAGCAGCTTGGGACTAGCGGGAAAGACAGATACGCAGTATTTT. Encoded protein: CASSLGLAGKTDTQYF. The complete variable domain, with remaining parts taken from reference TRBV5-4 and TRBJ2-3, reads ETGVTQSPTHLIKTRGQQVTLRCSSQSGHNTVSWYQQALGQGPQFIFQYYREEENGRGNFPPRFSGLQFPNYSSELNVNALELDDSALYLCASSLGLAGKTDTQYFGPGTRLTVL.

The V and J genes are TRBV11-2 and TRBJ2-7, with D possibly being TRBD1 (6 bases). The CDR3 has 13 residues. Trimming removed 1 base at V and 5 bases at J, with 9 bases between. From germline, CDR1 is SGHAT and CDR2 FQNNGV. CDR3 bases: TGTGCCAGCAGCTTAGTGAACAGGGACGAGCAGTACTTC. Translating gives CASSLVNRDEQYF.

The gene calls are TRBV6-4 and TRBJ2-1; TRBD2 agrees at 9 bases. CDR1 and CDR2 from the germline V gene are MRHNA and SNTAGT. The CDR3 runs to 15 residues. V was clipped by 5 bases and J by 3 bases; unmatched bases: 5. In DNA form, the CDR3 reads TGTGCCAGCAGTCCAATAGCGGGAGACTACAATGAGCAGTTCTTC. Its protein product is CASSPIAGDYNEQFF.

The gene calls are TRBV10-1 and TRBJ1-1, with 7 bases matching TRBD1. Germline lookup yields CDR1 WNHNN and CDR2 SYGVQD (reference sequence). After removal of 4 bases from V and 1 base from J, the junction contained 15 bases not matched to a gene. The CDR3 length is 18 residues. The CDR3 DNA reads as TGCGCCAGCAGTGGCAGACAGGGTACGTCAAGTGGGAACACTGAAGCTTTCTTT. Translating gives CASSGRQGTSSGNTEAFF.

The rearrangement joins TRBV11-3 to TRBJ1-5, with TRBD1 matching 7 bases. V lost 11 bases to trimming and J lost 1 base; unmatched junction nucleotides: 20. Germline CDR1 SGHNT, CDR2 YENEEA. The CDR3 runs to 18 residues. The CDR3 DNA reads as TGTGCCCGCCATCACAGGGGATCAGCTCGGCTGAGCAATCAGCCCCAGCATTTT. Its translation is CARHHRGSARLSNQPQHF.

This chain links TRBV5-1 with TRBJ2-7; D is uncertain. The CDR3 extends over 14 amino acids. Trimming removed 0 bases from V and 6 bases from J, with 13 bases in between. Looked up from germline, CDR1 is SGHRS and CDR2 is YFSETQ. The DNA for the CDR3 is TGCGCCAGCAGCTTGGTTCGGTTAGGTTGCGAGCAGTACTTC. Translated: CASSLVRLGCEQYF.

V gene TRBV28 combines with J gene TRBJ2-1; D unclear. V lost 5 bases and J lost 3, with 11 bases in between. CDR1 and CDR2 from the germline V gene are MDHEN and SYDVKM. The CDR3 is made up of 14 amino acids. The CDR3: CASSLKKLYNEQFF. CDR3 nucleotides: TGTGCCAGCAGTCTCAAGAAGCTCTACAATGAGCAGTTCTTC.

This chain joins TRBV2 and TRBJ2-1; D gene ambiguous. This CDR3 comprises 16 residues. Trimming shortened V by 4 bases and J by 0 bases, and 13 bases separated the two germline ends. Germline loops: CDR1 SNHLY, CDR2 FYNNEI. The CDR3 coding sequence is TGTGCCAGCAGTGTCCTGGGTCCGAGCTCCTACAATGAGCAGTTCTTC. This codes for CASSVLGPSSYNEQFF.

With respect to this clone: Other DNA sequences within the sample encode an identical CDR3. J is TRBJ2-2 and V is TRBV9, with unresolved D. V lost 0 bases and J lost 5, with 5 bases in between. This CDR3 has 13 amino acids. Germline V gene data show CDR1 as SGDLS and CDR2 as YYNGEE. The CDR3 sequence is CASSVVTTGELFF. CDR3 DNA: TGTGCCAGCAGCGTAGTAACTACCGGGGAGCTGTTTTTT.

This rearrangement joins TRBV19 to TRBJ2-1, with a weak D call TRBD2 (5 bases). From germline, CDR1 is LNHDA and CDR2 SQIVND (reference sequence). The CDR3 is made up of 14 amino acids. Trimming pared 1 base from V and 4 bases from J, leaving 8 bases between. The CDR3, as DNA: TGTGCCAGTAGTATAGTTTCGGGGTACAATGAGCAGTTCTTC. Protein product: CASSIVSGYNEQFF.

The chain links TRBV13 to TRBJ1-1; D uncertain. V was pared by 6 bases and J by 2 bases, with 4 bases between. The CDR3 loop spans 11 amino acids. Looked up from germline, CDR1 is PRHDT and CDR2 is FYEKMQ (reference sequence). This CDR3 is CASRLNTEAFF. The DNA for the CDR3 is TGTGCCAGCAGATTAAACACTGAAGCTTTCTTT.

The DNA for the CDR3 is TGCAGCGTTCGTGGGGGACTAGCCACAATGTTAGAGTTCTTC. This gives the protein CSVRGGLATMLEFF. The chain employs TRBV29-1 and TRBJ2-1, with TRBD2 matching over 9 bases. This CDR3 comprises 14 residues. Germline V lookup: CDR1 SQVTM, CDR2 ANQGSEA. J lost 14 bases, V lost 5 bases, and 16 bases had no gene match.

To note about this clone: The same CDR3 arises from other DNA sequences in this sample as well. This chain connects TRBV29-1 to TRBJ2-1, with 10 bases aligning to TRBD1. This CDR3 region has 13 residues. CDR1 SQVTM and CDR2 ANQGSEA come from the germline V gene. With 7 bases clipped from V and 5 bases from J, the junction kept 5 bases outside the gene matches. The CDR3 sequence is CSAGTGEHNEQFF. DNA for the CDR3: TGCAGCGCCGGGACAGGGGAGCACAATGAGCAGTTCTTC.

The chain uses TRBV5-1 and TRBJ2-5; TRBD2 aligns across 11 bases. The DNA matches TRBJ2-7 better at its end, which makes the J call doubtful. The CDR3 loop spans 16 amino acids. The germline V gene has CDR1 SGHRS and CDR2 YFSETQ. As DNA, the CDR3 is TGCGCCAGCAGCCGAACCGGGACTAGCGGCTCCTACGAGCAGTACTTC. Its protein product is CASSRTGTSGSYEQYF.

Ten or more counts support this clone. The chain joins TRBV19 to TRBJ2-7, with 8 bases fitting TRBD1. From germline, CDR1 is LNHDA and CDR2 SQIVND (reference sequence). This CDR3 is 16 amino acids long. Unmatched junction bases numbered 14, after V lost 3 bases and J lost 7 bases. The DNA for the CDR3 is TGTGCCAGTAGTATTTGGCAGGGGGCTAGCTTGACTGAGCAGTACTTC. It codes for CASSIWQGASLTEQYF.

The chain combines TRBV4-2 with TRBJ2-1, with 7 bases that match TRBD2. The germline V gene encodes CDR1 LGHNA and CDR2 YNFKEQ. The trim removed 0 bases at V and 10 bases at J, leaving 6 bases unmatched. This CDR3 has 14 residues. DNA of the CDR3: TGTGCCAGCAGCCAAGAAGCGGGAAGAGGGGAGCAGTTCTTC. Translating it yields CASSQEAGRGEQFF.

The CDR3 coding sequence is TGTGCCAGCAGCTTAGGAACAGGCTACTACGAGCAGTACTTC. Translation gives CASSLGTGYYEQYF. V usage is TRBV7-9 and J usage is TRBJ2-7; maybe TRBD1 (5 bases). CDR1 and CDR2 (germline): SEHNR, FQNEAQ (reference sequence). Trimming left V 1 base short and J 3 bases short, with 10 bases between. The CDR3 covers 14 residues.

V usage is TRBV28 and J usage is TRBJ1-2; D not certain. CDR3 size: 15 residues. Trimming shortened V by 2 bases and J by 5 bases, and 15 bases separated the two germline ends. Germline CDR1 and CDR2: MDHEN and SYDVKM. The CDR3 spells CASSLQYAALYGYTF. The DNA of the CDR3 is TGTGCCAGCAGTTTACAATACGCGGCGCTATATGGCTACACCTTC.

This clone was seen only once. The J gene is TRBJ2-1, the V gene TRBV2; 12 bases map to TRBD2. This CDR3 region has 15 residues. V gave up 7 bases and J gave up 8 bases; unmatched junction bases: 9. The germline V gene encodes CDR1 SNHLY and CDR2 FYNNEI. For the CDR3, the DNA is TGTGCCAGCACCCGCCTGACTAGCGGGAGCGATGAGCAGTTCTTC. It specifies CASTRLTSGSDEQFF.

The chain links TRBV27 to TRBJ2-3; 12 bases fit TRBD2. CDR1 and CDR2 (germline): MNHEY, SMNVEV (reference sequence). This CDR3 has 18 amino acids. Trimming took 2 bases from V and 3 from J; bases not matched to a gene: 9. Written as DNA, the CDR3 is TGTGCCAGCAGTTTACTGGGGACTAGCGGGTTCCTAACAGATACGCAGTATTTT. Its protein product is CASSLLGTSGFLTDTQYF.

The CDR3 DNA is TGTGCCAGTAGTATAAGGGTAGCGACCGGGGAGCTGTTTTTT. Protein sequence: CASSIRVATGELFF. The chain carries TRBV19 and TRBJ2-2; possibly TRBD2 for D (5 bases). This CDR3 contains 14 residues. From germline, CDR1 is LNHDA and CDR2 SQIVND (reference sequence). Trimming left V 2 bases short and J 5 bases short, with 9 bases between. The full variable domain, in which reference TRBV19 and TRBJ2-2 provide the parts outside the CDR3, is DGGITQSPKYLFRKEGQNVTLSCEQNLNHDAMYWYRQDPGQGLRLIYYSQIVNDFQKGDIAEGYSVSREKKESFPLTVTSAQKNPTAFYLCASSIRVATGELFFGEGSRLTVL.

V is TRBV5-4 and J is TRBJ2-7; the D gene is possibly TRBD1 (9 bases). Germline assignment: CDR1 SGHNT and CDR2 YYREEE (reference sequence). The CDR3 spans 17 residues. Trimming removed 4 bases at V and 5 bases at J, with 25 bases between. CDR3 amino acids: CASSTPAGGQGPNEQYF. CDR3 coding DNA: TGTGCCAGCAGCACCCCCGCGGGGGGACAGGGTCCCAACGAGCAGTACTTC.

The sample holds many counts of this clone. This sample also contains other DNA sequences that code for the same CDR3. The chain has TRBV2 and TRBJ1-4, with TRBD1 matching over 7 bases. Trimming at V came to 8 bases and at J to 3 bases, leaving 6 bases not matched to a gene. The V gene's germline CDR1 is SNHLY and CDR2 FYNNEI. This CDR3 comprises 14 residues. The CDR3 sequence is CASGEGTANEKLFF. In nucleotides, the CDR3 is TGTGCCAGCGGGGAGGGGACAGCTAATGAAAAACTGTTTTTT.

V usage is TRBV7-8 and J usage is TRBJ2-1, with 13 bases that match TRBD2. This CDR3 spans 21 amino acids. Germline V lookup: CDR1 SGHVS, CDR2 FQNEAQ. The trim removed 2 bases at V and 7 bases at J, leaving 20 bases unmatched. CDR3 bases: TGTGCCAGCAGCTTAAGCCATCCTGGGTTACTAGCGGGAGGGCCTGGGAATGAGCAGTTCTTC. Protein: CASSLSHPGLLAGGPGNEQFF.

The rearrangement uses TRBV19 and TRBJ2-2; D call uncertain. The germline CDR1 and CDR2 sequences are LNHDA and SQIVND (reference sequence). Trimming pared 5 bases from V and 0 bases from J, leaving 10 bases between. The CDR3 covers 15 residues. The CDR3 protein is CASSVAVANTGELFF. The CDR3 DNA reads TGTGCCAGTAGTGTTGCGGTCGCGAACACCGGGGAGCTGTTTTTT.